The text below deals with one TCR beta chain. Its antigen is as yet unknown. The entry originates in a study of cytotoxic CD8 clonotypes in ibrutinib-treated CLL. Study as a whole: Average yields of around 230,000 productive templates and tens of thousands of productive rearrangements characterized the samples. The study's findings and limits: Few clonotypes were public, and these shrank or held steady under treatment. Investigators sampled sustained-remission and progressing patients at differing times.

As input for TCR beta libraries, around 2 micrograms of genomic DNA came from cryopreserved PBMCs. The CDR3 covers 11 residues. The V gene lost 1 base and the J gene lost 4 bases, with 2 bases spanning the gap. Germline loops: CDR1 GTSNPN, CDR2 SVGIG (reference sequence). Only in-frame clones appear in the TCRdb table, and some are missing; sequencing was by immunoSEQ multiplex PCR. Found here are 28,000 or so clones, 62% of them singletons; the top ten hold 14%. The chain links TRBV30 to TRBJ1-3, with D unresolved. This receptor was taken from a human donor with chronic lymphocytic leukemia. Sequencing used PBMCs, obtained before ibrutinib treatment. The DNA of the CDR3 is TGTGCCTGGAGTGGGGGAAACACCATATATTTT. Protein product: CAWSGGNTIYF.